The present entry profiles one T cell receptor beta chain with its context. The data derive from a study of blood T cells in healthy people across ages. Trimming left V 4 bases short and J 5 bases short, with 11 bases between. CDR1 is LGHDT, CDR2 YNNKEL, per germline (reference sequence). CDR3 length equals 13 residues. Then a second PCR, running roughly 7 to 11 cycles, was carried out with a sample-barcoded 5' primer and a J-beta primer mix. Each CDR3 protein gets one entry after TCRdb re-called the 5' RACE reads with MiXCR. The sample has around 320,000 distinct CDR3 sequences, roughly a quarter seen once.

This sequence originates from a woman aged 65 to 85 in good health. The sequencing input was blood. The chain uses TRBV3-1 and TRBJ2-5; D could derive from TRBD1 or TRBD2 (5 bases each). The CDR3 coding sequence is TGTGCCAGCAGCCTCTACGGGGCGGAGACCCAGTACTTC. Its translation is CASSLYGAETQYF.